Following are 30 T cell receptor beta chains from one sample sequenced in a study of blood T cell repertoires in COVID-19. Sequencing used immunoSEQ multiplex PCR; TCRdb keeps in-frame clones, though not all of them. The data hold 200,000 to 250,000 clones, with around 82% observed a single time. The sample comprised peripheral blood. These receptor sequences come from a woman aged 80 or over with acute or convalescent COVID-19.

This chain joins TRBV9 and TRBJ2-7; possibly TRBD1 for D (7 bases). The CDR3 is 18 amino acids. CDR1 SGDLS and CDR2 YYNGEE come from the germline V gene. The ends were cut back, 1 base at V and 3 bases at J, with 23 bases in the middle. Written as DNA, the CDR3 is TGTGCCAGCAGCGTAATTATTCCCCCGCGGGACAGACACTACGAGCAGTACTTC. It codes for CASSVIIPPRDRHYEQYF.

The chain couples TRBV18 to TRBJ2-5; D not certain. This CDR3 spans 14 amino acids. CDR1 is KGHSH and CDR2 is LQKENI in the germline V gene. Trimming pared 0 bases from V and 5 bases from J, leaving 10 bases between. The CDR3 region has the DNA TGTGCCAGCTCACCACCGGAGTCAAAGGAGACCCAGTACTTC. It specifies CASSPPESKETQYF.

The V and J genes are TRBV2 and TRBJ1-6; 7 nucleotides line up with TRBD1. Germline V gene lookup returns CDR1 SNHLY and CDR2 FYNNEI. This CDR3 comprises 15 residues. Trimming cost V 4 bases and J 6 bases; bases outside gene matches: 6. The CDR3 DNA sequence: TGTGCCAGCAGTGGGCCGGGACAGATTAATTCACCCCTCCACTTT. Translating gives CASSGPGQINSPLHF.

The chain has TRBV3-1 (or the pseudogene TRBV3-2) and TRBJ2-2; 14 bases agree with TRBD2. Trimming at V came to 3 bases and at J to 8 bases, leaving 11 bases not matched to a gene. The CDR3 sequence is 18 residues long. Germline V gene data show CDR1 as LGHDT and CDR2 as YNNKEL (reference sequence). The CDR3 DNA reads TGTGCCAGCAGCCACCTCGGACTAGCGGGGGGCCGACTGGGGGAGCTGTTTTTT. This encodes CASSHLGLAGGRLGELFF.

The chain is built from TRBV6-5 and TRBJ1-1; D perhaps matches TRBD1 (5 bases). Germline V gene sequence: CDR1 MNHEY, CDR2 SVGAGI. V was cut by 6 bases and J by 1 base, with 15 bases left in between. This CDR3 comprises 15 residues. The chain's CDR3 is CASSLFGGKNTEAFF. CDR3 bases: TGTGCCAGCAGCCTCTTTGGGGGGAAGAACACTGAAGCTTTCTTT.

This chain connects TRBV28 to TRBJ1-2; D ambiguous. The CDR3 totals 13 residues. Germline loops: CDR1 MDHEN, CDR2 SYDVKM. The V end lost 3 bases, the J end lost 1 base, and 6 bases lay between the germline ends. Written as DNA, the CDR3 is TGTGCCAGCAGTTTGGGCAGTAACTATGGCTACACCTTC. Protein product: CASSLGSNYGYTF.

The genes are TRBV2 and TRBJ1-1; tentative D call: TRBD1 (5 bases). The germline V gene has CDR1 SNHLY and CDR2 FYNNEI. This CDR3 comprises 15 residues. The germline V and J ends were trimmed by 7 bases and 0 bases, with 15 bases remaining between them. The CDR3 bases are TGTGCCAGCATGCGGGAAGGGGACGTGAACACTGAAGCTTTCTTT. It encodes CASMREGDVNTEAFF.

The V and J genes are TRBV6-5 and TRBJ1-2; D perhaps matches TRBD1 (6 bases). This CDR3 is built from 11 residues. The V and J ends lost 6 bases and 7 bases respectively, with 9 bases between them. CDR1 is MNHEY and CDR2 is SVGAGI in the germline V gene. The CDR3 DNA follows: TGTGCCAGCAGACAGGGCTCTGGCTACACCTTC. Its translation is CASRQGSGYTF.

For this clone: The sample has other DNA sequences that encode this CDR3 too. This chain links TRBV9 with TRBJ1-1; 7 nucleotides agree with TRBD1. V gave up 4 bases and J gave up 2 bases; unmatched junction bases: 5. The CDR3 is 14 residues long. The germline V gene encodes CDR1 SGDLS and CDR2 YYNGEE. This CDR3 is CASSPRTGNTEAFF. The CDR3 DNA is TGTGCCAGCAGCCCCAGGACAGGAAACACTGAAGCTTTCTTT.

The chain uses TRBV11-1 and TRBJ2-7; maybe TRBD1 (5 bases). Trimming removed 2 bases at V and 7 bases at J, with 15 bases between. Germline lookup yields CDR1 SGHAT and CDR2 FQDESV (reference sequence). The CDR3 consists of 14 residues. The CDR3 coding sequence is TGTGCCAGCAGCTTACAGGGTTCCCCTAGAGAGCAGTACTTC. Translated, it gives CASSLQGSPREQYF.

This clone was recorded a few times. This sequence joins TRBV28 and TRBJ1-4; weak D call: TRBD1 (6 bases). The length of the CDR3 is 15 residues. The germline CDR1 and CDR2 sequences are MDHEN and SYDVKM. V lost 5 bases and J lost 7, with 17 bases in between. CDR3 sequence: CASSPAGGGGEKLFF. CDR3 sequence (DNA): TGTGCCAGCAGTCCCGCCGGCGGGGGCGGTGAAAAACTGTTTTTT. The entire variable domain, with the rest obtained from reference TRBV28 and TRBJ1-4, is as follows: DVKVTQSSRYLVKRTGEKVFLECVQDMDHENMFWYRQDPGLGLRLIYFSYDVKMKEKGDIPEGYSVSREKKERFSLILESASTNQTSMYLCASSPAGGGGEKLFFGSGTQLSVL.

This clone appeared a few times. The genes are TRBV4-2 and TRBJ2-2; 7 bases agree with TRBD2. Germline V lookup: CDR1 LGHNA, CDR2 YNFKEQ. The CDR3 extends over 15 amino acids. After removal of 4 bases from V and 1 base from J, the junction contained 3 bases not matched to a gene. The CDR3 DNA sequence: TGTGCCAGCAGCCGAAGCGGGGTGAACACCGGGGAGCTGTTTTTT. It specifies CASSRSGVNTGELFF.

The rearrangement links TRBV7-9 to TRBJ2-7, with 7 positions matching TRBD2. Germline lookup yields CDR1 SEHNR and CDR2 FQNEAQ (reference sequence). This CDR3 spans 14 amino acids. After removal of 5 bases from V and 5 bases from J, the junction contained 9 bases not matched to a gene. The CDR3 nucleotides read TGTGCCAGCAGCCTCCCCGGGAGGAAACACGAGCAGTACTTC. Translated, it gives CASSLPGRKHEQYF.

The chain joins TRBV6-6 to TRBJ2-6; TRBD1 matches at 7 bases. The CDR3 sequence is 22 residues long. With V trimmed by 5 bases and J by 1 base, 23 bases remained unmatched. Per the germline V gene, CDR1 is MNHNY and CDR2 is SVGAGI (reference sequence). CDR3 DNA: TGTGCCAGCAGTCCTGTCTTGAGGGGGCGCGATACGGGGAATTCTGGGGCCAACGTCCTGACTTTC. Translating gives CASSPVLRGRDTGNSGANVLTF.

The chain has TRBV28 and TRBJ1-1, with 7 bases lining up with TRBD1. The CDR3 contains 14 residues. The V and J ends lost 5 bases and 7 bases, in that order; junction bases with no gene match: 10. Germline loops: CDR1 MDHEN, CDR2 SYDVKM. The CDR3 DNA reads as TGTGCCAGCAGTCTAGGGGGCACGGGGCTTGAAGCTTTCTTT. It translates to CASSLGGTGLEAFF.

The chain combines TRBV6-5 with TRBJ2-5; 7 bases match TRBD2. CDR1 MNHEY and CDR2 SVGAGI come from the germline V gene. The J segment lost 0 bases and the V segment lost 0 bases, leaving 4 bases of the junction unmatched. CDR3 size: 16 residues. CDR3 protein: CASSYSSRGDQETQYF. The CDR3 nucleotides are TGTGCCAGCAGTTACTCTTCCCGGGGGGACCAAGAGACCCAGTACTTC.

The chain has TRBV6-5 and TRBJ1-2; perhaps TRBD1 as D (5 bases). The CDR3 runs to 13 residues. The germline V gene encodes CDR1 MNHEY and CDR2 SVGAGI. V shed 5 bases and J shed 8 bases, with 15 bases lying between them. CDR3 protein: CASSPVGGVGYTF. DNA of the CDR3: TGTGCCAGCAGTCCCGTGGGAGGGGTAGGCTACACCTTC.

The chain employs TRBV12-3 or TRBV12-4 and TRBJ1-1; no reliable D call. V was clipped by 3 bases and J by 1 base, with 6 bases between them. This CDR3 comprises 13 residues. The CDR3 DNA follows: TGTGCCAGCAGTTTTAACAGGAACACTGAAGCTTTCTTT. This gives the protein CASSFNRNTEAFF.

The gene calls are TRBV12-3 or TRBV12-4 and TRBJ1-2, with TRBD1 as a possible D gene (6 bases). With 6 bases removed from V and 4 bases from J, the gap between germline ends came to 12 bases. This CDR3 spans 13 amino acids. CDR3 nucleotides: TGTGCCAGCAGGCCGACAGGAGTCTATGGCTACACCTTC. Amino acid sequence: CASRPTGVYGYTF.

The V call is TRBV12-1, the J call TRBJ1-5; the table's D call of TRBD1 was not tested on the DNA. TRBV12-1 is an annotated pseudogene. This CDR3 contains 15 residues. The CDR3 loop is CASSFGSDSNQPQHF. The CDR3 DNA sequence: TGTGCCAGCAGCTTTGGGTCAGATAGCAATCAGCCCCAGCATTTT.

V usage is TRBV28 and J usage is TRBJ1-1; weak D call: TRBD1 (5 bases). This CDR3 region has 14 residues. Germline V gene lookup returns CDR1 MDHEN and CDR2 SYDVKM. V was clipped by 3 bases and J by 1 base, with 9 bases between them. CDR3 sequence reads: CASSLGRANTEAFF. DNA of the CDR3: TGTGCCAGCAGTTTGGGCAGGGCGAACACTGAAGCTTTCTTT.

This chain joins TRBV25-1 and TRBJ2-7; D possibly corresponds to TRBD2 (5 bases). With 1 base removed from V and 3 bases from J, the gap between germline ends came to 7 bases. Germline CDR1 is MGHDK and CDR2 is SYGVNS. The CDR3 covers 13 residues. CDR3 nucleotide sequence: TGTGCCAGCAGTGAATTCGGGGTCTACGAGCAGTACTTC. It yields the protein CASSEFGVYEQYF.

A few counts support this clone. The rearrangement links TRBV12-3 or TRBV12-4 to TRBJ1-1, with D possibly being TRBD1 (6 bases). The V end was cut by 6 bases, the J end by 1 base, with 6 bases between. The CDR3 extends over 12 amino acids. CDR3 DNA sequence: TGTGCCAGCAGAGGGGGGAACACTGAAGCTTTCTTT. It yields the protein CASRGGNTEAFF.

The chain links TRBV10-2 to TRBJ1-1; 10 nucleotides line up with TRBD1. The CDR3 covers 17 residues. J gave up 4 bases and V 7 bases, and 15 bases lay outside the gene matches. CDR1 WSHSY and CDR2 SAAADI come from the germline V gene. The CDR3 DNA sequence: TGCGCCAGCACCGTGGGGGGGACAGGGGCCTGGAGCACTGAAGCTTTCTTT. Protein sequence: CASTVGGTGAWSTEAFF.

V and J are TRBV5-4 and TRBJ1-4, with D perhaps TRBD1 (6 bases). The V and J ends lost 4 bases and 3 bases respectively, with 10 bases between them. This CDR3 has 14 amino acids. Germline V gene lookup returns CDR1 SGHNT and CDR2 YYREEE (reference sequence). The CDR3 nucleotides are TGTGCCAGCAGCCTGACAGGCCCTAATGAAAAACTGTTTTTT. Translated: CASSLTGPNEKLFF. The whole variable domain, remainder taken from reference TRBV5-4 and TRBJ1-4, is ETGVTQSPTHLIKTRGQQVTLRCSSQSGHNTVSWYQQALGQGPQFIFQYYREEENGRGNFPPRFSGLQFPNYSSELNVNALELDDSALYLCASSLTGPNEKLFFGSGTQLSVL.

The rearrangement links TRBV18 to TRBJ2-3; the match to TRBD2 covers 13 bases. Losses at the gene ends were 5 bases for V and 0 bases for J; bases not matched to a gene: 5. CDR3 size: 17 residues. Germline loops: CDR1 KGHSH, CDR2 LQKENI. The CDR3 sequence: CASSFGLAGASTDTQYF. CDR3 DNA sequence: TGTGCCAGCTCATTCGGACTAGCGGGGGCTAGCACAGATACGCAGTATTTT.

The chain has TRBV7-8 and TRBJ2-3; weak D call: TRBD2 (6 bases). This CDR3 has 14 amino acids. The V end was cut by 5 bases, the J end by 0 bases, with 9 bases between. The germline gives CDR1 SGHVS, CDR2 FQNEAQ. The CDR3 region has the DNA TGTGCCAGCAGCCCAGGACTAAGCACAGATACGCAGTATTTT. Amino acids: CASSPGLSTDTQYF. Full variable domain (remainder filled in from reference TRBV7-8 and TRBJ2-3): GAGVSQSPRYKVAKRGQDVALRCDPISGHVSLFWYQQALGQGPEFLTYFQNEAQLDKSGLPSDRFFAERPEGSVSTLKIQRTQQEDSAVYLCASSPGLSTDTQYFGPGTRLTVL.

The chain couples TRBV4-2 to TRBJ2-7; 11 bases map to TRBD2. Germline CDR1 reads LGHNA; CDR2 reads YNFKEQ. The V gene end was trimmed by 1 base and the J gene end by 12 bases; junction bases not matched to a gene: 14. This CDR3 has 16 amino acids. Here the CDR3 DNA reads TGTGCCAGCAGCCAAGCTTTAGCGGGGGGGTCTCGGGGTGTGTACTTC. Encoded protein: CASSQALAGGSRGVYF.

This rearrangement joins TRBV3-1 (or the pseudogene TRBV3-2) to TRBJ1-5; TRBD1 agrees at 12 bases. The junction had 4 bases not matched to a gene; V was cut back by 4 bases and J by 6 bases. Germline CDR1 and CDR2: LGHDT and YNNKEL (reference sequence). There are 15 residues in the CDR3. The CDR3 DNA reads TGTGCCAGCAGCCCTGGGACAGGGGGCACTCAGCCCCAGCATTTT. It encodes CASSPGTGGTQPQHF.

This clone occurred a few times. The rearrangement joins TRBV11-2 to TRBJ2-1, with no clear D. Germline CDR1 SGHAT, CDR2 FQNNGV. Trimming removed 2 bases from V and 4 bases from J, with 9 bases in between. CDR3 length equals 14 residues. The CDR3 bases are TGTGCCAGCAGCTTATCTGGCCTTTACAATGAGCAGTTCTTC. Its translation: CASSLSGLYNEQFF.